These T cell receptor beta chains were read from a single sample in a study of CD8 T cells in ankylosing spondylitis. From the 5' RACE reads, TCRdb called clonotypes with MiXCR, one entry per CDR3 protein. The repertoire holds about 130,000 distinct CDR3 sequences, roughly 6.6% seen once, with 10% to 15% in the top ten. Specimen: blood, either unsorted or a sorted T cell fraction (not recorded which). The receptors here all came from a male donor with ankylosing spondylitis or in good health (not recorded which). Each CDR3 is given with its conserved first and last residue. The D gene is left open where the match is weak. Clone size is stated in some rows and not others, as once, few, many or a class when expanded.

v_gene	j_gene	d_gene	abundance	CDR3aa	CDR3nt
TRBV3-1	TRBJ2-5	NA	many	CASSQRGSEGQYF	TGTGCCAGCAGCCAACGGGGATCGGAGGGCCAGTACTTC
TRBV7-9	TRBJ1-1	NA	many	CASSRLGWEGAFF	TGTGCCAGCAGCCGTCTTGGGTGGGAAGGAGCTTTCTTT
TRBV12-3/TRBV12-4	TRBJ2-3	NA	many	CASSFGQSTDTQYF	TGTGCCAGCAGTTTTGGGCAGAGCACAGATACGCAGTATTTT
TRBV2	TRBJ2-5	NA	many	CASSPWETQYF	TGTGCCAGCAGTCCTTGGGAGACCCAGTACTTC
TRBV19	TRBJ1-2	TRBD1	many	CASSIDLHRGGDGYTF	TGTGCCAGTAGTATAGACCTCCACAGGGGCGGCGATGGCTACACCTTC
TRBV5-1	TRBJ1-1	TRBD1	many	CASSFQGGTEAFF	TGCGCCAGCAGCTTCCAGGGGGGCACTGAAGCTTTCTTT
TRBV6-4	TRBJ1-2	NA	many	CASRGDGSNYGYTF	TGTGCCAGCAGGGGGGACGGGTCTAACTATGGCTACACCTTC
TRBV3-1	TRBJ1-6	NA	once	CASSQDHGWDYRAPLHF	TGTGCCAGCAGCCAAGATCACGGGTGGGACTATCGAGCACCCCTCCACTTT
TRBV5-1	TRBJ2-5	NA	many	CASSLMADQETQYF	TGCGCCAGCAGCTTGATGGCAGACCAAGAGACCCAGTACTTC
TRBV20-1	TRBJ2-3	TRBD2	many	CSARIAGGLDTQYF	TGCAGTGCTCGAATAGCGGGAGGGCTGGATACGCAGTATTTT
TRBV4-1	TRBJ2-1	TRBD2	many	CASSQDFGGGYNEQFF	TGCGCCAGCAGCCAAGATTTTGGCGGGGGGTACAATGAGCAGTTCTTC
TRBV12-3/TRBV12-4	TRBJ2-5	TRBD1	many	CASSSPGQGASETQYF	TGTGCCAGCAGTTCGCCGGGACAGGGGGCTTCGGAGACCCAGTACTTC
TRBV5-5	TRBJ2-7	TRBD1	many	CASSFLGQGDEQYF	TGTGCCAGCAGCTTTTTGGGACAGGGGGACGAGCAGTACTTC
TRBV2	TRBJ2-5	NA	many	CARGVTGTPQETQYF	TGTGCCAGGGGAGTGACAGGTACTCCCCAAGAGACCCAGTACTTC
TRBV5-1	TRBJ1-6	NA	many	CASSLNTDHNSPLHF	TGCGCCAGCAGCTTGAACACGGATCATAATTCACCCCTCCACTTT
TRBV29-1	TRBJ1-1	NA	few	CSVSAGHSNTEAFF	TGCAGCGTTAGCGCGGGACACTCGAACACTGAAGCTTTCTTT
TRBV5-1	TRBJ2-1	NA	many	CASSLLGARNEQFF	TGCGCCAGCAGCTTGCTTGGGGCGCGGAATGAGCAGTTCTTC
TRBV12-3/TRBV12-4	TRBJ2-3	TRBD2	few	CASSLANAGGTDTQYF	TGTGCCAGCAGTTTAGCAAACGCGGGAGGAACAGATACGCAGTATTTT
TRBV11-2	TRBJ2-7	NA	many	CASSLEGLTGRSSYEQYF	TGTGCCAGCAGCTTAGAGGGCTTGACGGGGCGAAGCTCCTACGAGCAGTACTTC
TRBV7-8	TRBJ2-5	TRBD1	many	CASRNNRGRETQYF	TGTGCCAGTAGAAACAACAGGGGGCGAGAGACCCAGTACTTC
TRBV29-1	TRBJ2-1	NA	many	CSGSARKTYNEQFF	TGCAGCGGAAGTGCCCGTAAGACCTACAATGAGCAGTTCTTC
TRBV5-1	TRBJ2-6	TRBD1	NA	CASSWVRTGGSGANVLTF	TGCGCCAGCAGCTGGGTAAGGACAGGGGGCTCTGGGGCCAACGTCCTGACTTTC
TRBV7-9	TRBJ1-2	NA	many	CASSPGHYGYTF	TGTGCCAGCAGCCCGGGGCATTATGGCTACACCTTC
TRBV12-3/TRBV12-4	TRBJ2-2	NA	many	CASSFRPDTGELFF	TGTGCCAGCAGTTTCCGACCTGACACCGGGGAGCTGTTTTTT
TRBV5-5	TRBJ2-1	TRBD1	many	CASSLGQGWNEQFF	TGTGCCAGCAGCTTGGGACAGGGGTGGAATGAGCAGTTCTTC
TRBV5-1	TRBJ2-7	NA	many	CASSPRTVSYEQYF	TGCGCCAGCAGCCCCCGGACAGTCTCCTACGAGCAGTACTTC
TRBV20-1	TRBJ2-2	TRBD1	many	CSAVDRTGSGGELFF	TGCAGTGCTGTCGATAGGACAGGGTCGGGCGGGGAGCTGTTTTTT
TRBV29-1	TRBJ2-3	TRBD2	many	CSVKTSGRTDTQYF	TGCAGCGTTAAGACTAGCGGGAGAACAGATACGCAGTATTTT
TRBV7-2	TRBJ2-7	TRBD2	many	CASSRTSPSYEQYF	TGTGCCAGCAGCCGGACTAGTCCCTCCTACGAGCAGTACTTC
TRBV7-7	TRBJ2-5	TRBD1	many	CASSLDTGTVATQYF	TGTGCCAGCAGCTTGGATACCGGGACAGTGGCGACCCAGTACTTC
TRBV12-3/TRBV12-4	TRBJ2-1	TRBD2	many	CASSSSSGSRFEQFF	TGTGCCAGCAGTTCAAGTAGCGGGAGCAGGTTTGAGCAGTTCTTC
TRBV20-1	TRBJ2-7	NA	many	CSARDLGYEQYF	TGCAGTGCTAGAGATCTCGGGTACGAGCAGTACTTC
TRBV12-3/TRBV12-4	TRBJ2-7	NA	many	CASSLKGLAYEQYF	TGTGCCAGCAGTTTGAAGGGGCTAGCCTACGAGCAGTACTTC
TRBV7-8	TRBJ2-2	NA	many	CASSLARVKNTGELFF	TGTGCCAGCAGCTTAGCGAGAGTCAAGAACACCGGGGAGCTGTTTTTT
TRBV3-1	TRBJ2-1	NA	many	CASSRGDLSYNEQFF	TGTGCCAGCAGCCGTGGGGACCTCTCCTACAATGAGCAGTTCTTC
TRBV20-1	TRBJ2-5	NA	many	CSARLLQETQYF	TGCAGTGCTAGACTCCTCCAAGAGACCCAGTACTTC
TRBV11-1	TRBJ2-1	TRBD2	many	CASSLAGGLAGGSSYNEQFF	TGTGCCAGCAGCTTAGCGGGAGGACTAGCGGGAGGCAGCTCCTACAATGAGCAGTTCTTC
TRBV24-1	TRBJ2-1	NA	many	CATSDPGLKMEFF	TGTGCCACCAGTGACCCGGGACTCAAAATGGAGTTCTTC
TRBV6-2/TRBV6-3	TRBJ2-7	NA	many	CASSYEDEGSYEQYF	TGTGCCAGCAGTTACGAGGACGAGGGATCCTACGAGCAGTACTTC
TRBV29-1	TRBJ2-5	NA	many	CSVLAETQYF	TGCAGCGTTCTGGCAGAGACCCAGTACTTC
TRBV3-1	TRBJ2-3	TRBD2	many	CASSQAGGRTDTQYF	TGTGCCAGCAGCCAAGCGGGAGGACGCACAGATACGCAGTATTTT
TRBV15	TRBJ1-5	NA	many	CATSRDHGAQHF	TGTGCCACCAGCAGAGATCATGGGGCCCAGCATTTT
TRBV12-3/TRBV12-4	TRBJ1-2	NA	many	CASSMDSLYGYTF	TGTGCCAGCAGTATGGACAGCCTCTATGGCTACACCTTC
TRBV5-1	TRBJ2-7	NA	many	CASSLGGGIFSYEQYF	TGCGCCAGCAGCTTGGGTGGAGGGATTTTCTCCTACGAGCAGTACTTC